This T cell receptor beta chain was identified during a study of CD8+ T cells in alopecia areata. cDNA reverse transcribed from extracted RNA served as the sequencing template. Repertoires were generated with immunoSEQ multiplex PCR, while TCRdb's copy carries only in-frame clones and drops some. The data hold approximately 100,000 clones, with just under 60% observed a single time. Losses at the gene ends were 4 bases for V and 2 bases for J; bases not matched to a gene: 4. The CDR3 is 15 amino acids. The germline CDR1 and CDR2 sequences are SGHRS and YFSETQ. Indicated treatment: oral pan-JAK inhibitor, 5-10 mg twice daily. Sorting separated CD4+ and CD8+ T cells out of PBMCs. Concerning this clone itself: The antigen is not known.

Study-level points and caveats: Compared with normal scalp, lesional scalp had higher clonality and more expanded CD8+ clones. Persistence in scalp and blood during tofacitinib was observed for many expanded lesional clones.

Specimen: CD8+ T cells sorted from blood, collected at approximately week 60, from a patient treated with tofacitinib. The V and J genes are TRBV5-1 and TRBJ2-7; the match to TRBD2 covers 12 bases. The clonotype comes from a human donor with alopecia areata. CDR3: CASSPASGGAYEQYF. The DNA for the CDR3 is TGCGCCAGCAGCCCCGCTAGCGGGGGGGCCTACGAGCAGTACTTC. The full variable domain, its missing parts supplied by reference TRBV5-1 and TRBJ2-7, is KAGVTQTPRYLIKTRGQQVTLSCSPISGHRSVSWYQQTPGQGLQFLFEYFSETQRNKGNFPGRFSGRQFSNSRSEMNVSTLELGDSALYLCASSPASGGAYEQYFGPGTRLTVT.